Below, 14 T cell receptor beta chains from the same sample are listed, as sequenced in a study of blood T cell repertoires in COVID-19. The repertoire was sequenced with immunoSEQ multiplex PCR; TCRdb's copy has only in-frame clones and lacks some. The top ten clones hold approximately 19% of a sample with approximately 67,000 clones, roughly nine tenths of them seen once. Sequences were obtained from peripheral blood. The receptors originated from a woman of 80 years or more with acute or convalescent COVID-19.

The rearrangement links TRBV4-3 to TRBJ2-3; unclear D gene. The germline CDR1 and CDR2 sequences are LGHNA and YSLEER. Trimming took 1 base from V and 3 from J, leaving 23 bases between them. The CDR3 has 19 residues. For the CDR3, the DNA is TGCGCCAGCAGCCAAGTCGCGACCATGCGGCCGAAAATGACAGATACGCAGTATTTT. This codes for CASSQVATMRPKMTDTQYF.

The DNA of the CDR3 is TGTGCCAGCAGCCTGGGACTAGCAGGGATTGGCGAGCAGTACTTC. The encoded protein is CASSLGLAGIGEQYF. This chain uses TRBV3-1 (or the pseudogene TRBV3-2) with TRBJ2-7; 9 nucleotides agree with TRBD2. This CDR3 has 15 amino acids. Germline trimming cut 4 bases from V and 6 bases from J; bases unmatched to any gene: 10. Looked up from germline, CDR1 is LGHDT and CDR2 is YNNKEL (reference sequence).

The chain recombines TRBV4-3 with TRBJ2-2; tentative D call: TRBD1 (5 bases). Trimming removed 2 bases from V and 6 bases from J, with 10 bases in between. Germline-derived CDR1 and CDR2 are LGHNA and YSLEER. CDR3 length: 14 residues. CDR3 residues: CASSQPDRAGELFF. CDR3 nucleotides: TGCGCCAGCAGCCAACCCGACAGAGCCGGGGAGCTGTTTTTT.

The chain couples TRBV19 to TRBJ1-5; D is ambiguous. CDR1 LNHDA and CDR2 SQIVND come from the germline V gene (reference sequence). The CDR3 is made up of 15 amino acids. V lost 6 bases to trimming and J lost 2 bases, with 14 bases between them. The CDR3 loop is CASRGARAGNQPQHF. The DNA of the CDR3 is TGTGCCAGTAGGGGAGCGAGGGCTGGCAATCAGCCCCAGCATTTT.

This chain connects TRBV19 to TRBJ1-6, with a weak D call TRBD1 (5 bases). V lost 5 bases and J 7 bases, leaving 9 bases between the germline ends. This CDR3 has 13 amino acids. Germline-derived CDR1 and CDR2 are LNHDA and SQIVND (reference sequence). The CDR3 DNA sequence: TGTGCCAGTAGTCCCCGACAGAATTCACCCCTCCACTTT. It specifies CASSPRQNSPLHF.

In DNA form, the CDR3 reads TGTGCCAGTAGTCCGAATGGACAGGGATATGAAGCTTTCTTT. This codes for CASSPNGQGYEAFF. The chain recombines TRBV19 with TRBJ1-1; 8 nucleotides match TRBD1. Germline loops: CDR1 LNHDA, CDR2 SQIVND (reference sequence). V lost 5 bases and J lost 7; bases outside the gene matches: 9. The CDR3 extends over 14 amino acids.

A few counts support this clone. This CDR3 is CASSSTGGGNTIYF. DNA for the CDR3: TGTGCCAGCAGCAGTACAGGGGGAGGAAACACCATATATTTT. The chain carries TRBV9 and TRBJ1-3; 8 bases align to TRBD1. Trimming removed 4 bases from V and 4 bases from J; junction bases left unmatched: 4. There are 14 residues in the CDR3. Germline V CDR1 and CDR2: SGDLS, YYNGEE.

V gene TRBV29-1 combines with J gene TRBJ2-7; no clear D gene. CDR1 is SQVTM and CDR2 is ANQGSEA in the germline V gene. The CDR3 totals 12 residues. V was trimmed by 0 bases and J by 3 bases, leaving 6 bases between them. CDR3 coding DNA: TGCAGCGTTGAAGAGGGCAGCTACGAGCAGTACTTC. Translated, it gives CSVEEGSYEQYF.

The chain couples TRBV2 to TRBJ1-2, with D unclear. CDR3 length: 15 amino acids. V gave up 2 bases and J gave up 3 bases, with 13 bases separating them. Germline V gene lookup returns CDR1 SNHLY and CDR2 FYNNEI. This CDR3 reads CASSENGLSHYGYTF. CDR3 in DNA: TGTGCCAGCAGTGAAAACGGGTTATCGCACTATGGCTACACCTTC. Full variable domain (rest looked up from reference TRBV2 and TRBJ1-2): EPEVTQTPSHQVTQMGQEVILRCVPISNHLYFYWYRQILGQKVEFLVSFYNNEISEKSEIFDDQFSVERPDGSNFTLKIRSTKLEDSAMYFCASSENGLSHYGYTFGSGTRLTVV.

V usage is TRBV5-6 and J usage is TRBJ2-2; tentatively, D is TRBD1 (5 bases). The germline CDR1 and CDR2 sequences are SGHDT and YYEEEE. Trimming removed 1 base at V and 1 base at J, with 8 bases between. The CDR3 is 15 residues long. CDR3 in amino acids: CASSLFGQNTGELFF. CDR3 sequence (DNA): TGTGCCAGCAGCTTGTTTGGACAGAACACCGGGGAGCTGTTTTTT.

This chain links TRBV10-3 with TRBJ2-2, with 16 bases that match TRBD2. J was trimmed by 4 bases and V by 5 bases; bases with no gene match: 7. Germline V lookup: CDR1 ENHRY, CDR2 SYGVKD. The CDR3 has 18 residues. The CDR3 sequence: CAISRGLAGGRGTGELFF. Here the CDR3 DNA reads TGTGCCATCAGTAGGGGACTAGCGGGAGGGCGTGGCACCGGGGAGCTGTTTTTT.

This clone turned up a few times. The chain couples TRBV6-5 to TRBJ1-5; D might be TRBD1 (6 bases). Trimming took 6 bases from V and 0 from J, leaving 12 bases between them. Germline assignment: CDR1 MNHEY and CDR2 SVGAGI. CDR3 length: 15 amino acids. CDR3 coding DNA: TGTGCCAGCAGCGAGGGACAATATAGCAATCAGCCCCAGCATTTT. This encodes CASSEGQYSNQPQHF.

This chain uses TRBV11-2 with TRBJ2-7; no clear D. Germline lookup yields CDR1 SGHAT and CDR2 FQNNGV. Trimming took off 0 bases at V and 3 bases at J, with 9 bases between the two ends. This CDR3 is 14 amino acids long. CDR3 nucleotides: TGTGCCAGCAGCTTAGATCTCGTCAGCTACGAGCAGTACTTC. This codes for CASSLDLVSYEQYF.

The chain joins TRBV5-1 to TRBJ1-1, with TRBD1 identical over 8 bases. With 0 bases clipped from V and 0 bases from J, the junction kept 4 bases outside the gene matches. From germline, CDR1 is SGHRS and CDR2 YFSETQ. There are 16 residues in the CDR3. Written as DNA, the CDR3 is TGCGCCAGCAGCTTGGGTCGGACAGGGTTGAACACTGAAGCTTTCTTT. The encoded protein is CASSLGRTGLNTEAFF.